The 19 T cell receptor beta chains below all came from one sample that was sequenced in a study of blood T cell repertoires in COVID-19. Produced via immunoSEQ multiplex PCR; TCRdb's table is partial and in-frame only. Here the sample spans some 500,000 clones, 70% to 90% being singletons. The sample taken for sequencing was peripheral blood. Every receptor here comes from a woman between 45 and 60 years old with COVID-19, enrolled during active disease.

This clone was seen just once. The gene calls are TRBV7-3 and TRBJ2-1; TRBD2 aligns across 8 bases. Unmatched junction bases numbered 4, after V lost 6 bases and J lost 0 bases. This CDR3 has 15 residues. From germline, CDR1 is SGHTA and CDR2 FQGTGA. CDR3 DNA sequence: TGTGCCAGCAGTTCGGGGACTAGCTCCTACAATGAGCAGTTCTTC. It encodes CASSSGTSSYNEQFF.

This chain connects TRBV9 to TRBJ2-5; possible D gene TRBD1, 5 bases. CDR1 is SGDLS and CDR2 is YYNGEE in the germline V gene. Trimming cost V 3 bases and J 0 bases, with 9 bases left between them. The CDR3 is 14 residues long. The CDR3 DNA sequence: TGTGCCAGCAGCGGCAGGGAAGACCAAGAGACCCAGTACTTC. This sequence encodes CASSGREDQETQYF.

This clone showed up just a few times. The V gene is TRBV2, the J gene TRBJ2-7; possible D gene TRBD2, 5 bases. The germline V gene has CDR1 SNHLY and CDR2 FYNNEI. V was pared by 3 bases and J by 6 bases, with 21 bases between. The CDR3 length is 16 residues. This chain's CDR3 is CASSDHASSALGEQYF. The CDR3 DNA reads TGTGCCAGCAGTGACCATGCTAGCAGTGCGTTAGGCGAGCAGTACTTC.

In this sample, this clone turned up once. The chain is built from TRBV5-6 and TRBJ2-3, with D maybe TRBD2 (6 bases). CDR1 is SGHDT, CDR2 YYEEEE, per germline. The CDR3 is 15 amino acids. V lost 4 bases and J lost 9, with 21 bases in between. CDR3 residues: CASSMGLDAGWTQYF. CDR3 DNA: TGTGCCAGCAGCATGGGACTGGATGCCGGGTGGACGCAGTATTTT. The full variable domain, rest sourced from reference TRBV5-6 and TRBJ2-3, is DAGVTQSPTHLIKTRGQQVTLRCSPKSGHDTVSWYQQALGQGPQFIFQYYEEEERQRGNFPDRFSGHQFPNYSSELNVNALLLGDSALYLCASSMGLDAGWTQYFGPGTRLTVL.

The J gene is TRBJ1-1, the V gene TRBV12-3 or TRBV12-4, with a tentative D call TRBD1 (6 bases). V was cut by 5 bases and J by 8 bases, with 12 bases left in between. The CDR3 totals 12 residues. The CDR3 region has the DNA TGTGCCAGCAGTCTGTGGGACAACGAAGCTTTCTTT. Translated: CASSLWDNEAFF.

The J gene is TRBJ2-7, the V gene TRBV30, with 7 positions matching TRBD2. The V segment lost 4 bases and the J segment 3 bases; nucleotides outside the gene matches: 3. CDR1 and CDR2 (germline): GTSNPN, SVGIG (reference sequence). The length of the CDR3 is 12 residues. CDR3 nucleotides: TGTGCCTGGACGGGGGGACTCTACGAGCAGTACTTC. Translated, it gives CAWTGGLYEQYF. Using reference TRBV30 and TRBJ2-7 for the parts outside the CDR3, the full variable domain is SQTIHQWPATLVQPVGSPLSLECTVEGTSNPNLYWYRQAAGRGLQLLFYSVGIGQISSEVPQNLSASRPQDRQFILSSKKLLLSDSGFYLCAWTGGLYEQYFGPGTRLTVT.

The J gene is TRBJ1-1, the V gene TRBV6-5, with TRBD1 as a possible D gene (5 bases). The CDR3 extends over 12 amino acids. Germline-derived CDR1 and CDR2 are MNHEY and SVGAGI. The V end lost 6 bases, the J end lost 5 bases, and 10 bases lay between the germline ends. CDR3 amino acids: CASRSGLTEAFF. CDR3 DNA sequence: TGTGCCAGCAGATCAGGGTTAACTGAAGCTTTCTTT.

The chain couples TRBV6-6 to TRBJ2-7; 10 bases line up with TRBD1. From germline, CDR1 is MNHNY and CDR2 SVGAGI (reference sequence). Trimming cost V 1 base and J 7 bases; bases outside gene matches: 7. The CDR3 sequence is 15 residues long. CDR3 DNA: TGTGCCAGCAGTTACTTGGGACAGGGGTCCGGGGAGCAGTACTTC. It yields the protein CASSYLGQGSGEQYF.

This chain uses TRBV30 with TRBJ1-1; D is ambiguous. Trimming took 0 bases from V and 1 from J, leaving 6 bases between them. This CDR3 comprises 13 residues. Germline CDR1 reads GTSNPN; CDR2 reads SVGIG (reference sequence). The CDR3 nucleotides are TGTGCCTGGAGTGTAAGAGCGAACACTGAAGCTTTCTTT. It is translated as CAWSVRANTEAFF.

A single count supports this clone. The rearrangement uses TRBV3-1 (or the pseudogene TRBV3-2) and TRBJ1-3, with no clear D. The germline V gene has CDR1 LGHDT and CDR2 YNNKEL (reference sequence). The germline V and J ends were trimmed by 4 bases and 6 bases, with 13 bases remaining between them. The CDR3 totals 14 residues. The CDR3 protein is CASSRAAGPNTIYF. DNA for the CDR3: TGTGCCAGCAGCCGGGCCGCGGGTCCAAACACCATATATTTT.

The rearrangement links TRBV11-3 to TRBJ2-1; 8 nucleotides match TRBD2. Germline V CDR1 and CDR2: SGHNT, YENEEA. The V segment lost 3 bases and the J segment 7 bases; nucleotides outside the gene matches: 5. The CDR3 is 14 residues long. CDR3 protein: CASSFGGGPNEQFF. CDR3 DNA sequence: TGTGCCAGCAGCTTCGGGGGGGGCCCTAATGAGCAGTTCTTC.

The chain employs TRBV28 and TRBJ2-1; 7 bases line up with TRBD1. CDR3 length: 15 amino acids. Trimming at V came to 3 bases and at J to 4 bases, leaving 6 bases not matched to a gene. Per germline, CDR1 MDHEN and CDR2 SYDVKM. In DNA form, the CDR3 reads TGTGCCAGCAGTTTGAGACAGGGACCTTACAATGAGCAGTTCTTC. Translated, it gives CASSLRQGPYNEQFF.

V and J are TRBV9 and TRBJ1-2; 10 positions agree with TRBD1. After removal of 3 bases from V and 4 bases from J, the junction contained 9 bases not matched to a gene. Germline V gives CDR1 SGDLS, CDR2 YYNGEE. This CDR3 comprises 16 residues. In DNA form, the CDR3 reads TGTGCCAGCAGCGAAGGGGGGACAGGGGCCATCTATGGCTACACCTTC. This encodes CASSEGGTGAIYGYTF.

This rearrangement joins TRBV19 to TRBJ1-5; no clear D. Trimming cost V 3 bases and J 0 bases, with 9 bases left between them. The length of the CDR3 is 15 residues. Germline V CDR1 and CDR2: LNHDA, SQIVND (reference sequence). The CDR3 here is CASSMITYSNQPQHF. The CDR3 bases are TGTGCCAGTAGTATGATAACCTATAGCAATCAGCCCCAGCATTTT.

This chain links TRBV28 with TRBJ1-5; D is ambiguous. The CDR3 length is 14 residues. Germline lookup yields CDR1 MDHEN and CDR2 SYDVKM. V was pared by 3 bases and J by 7 bases, with 13 bases between. The CDR3 DNA follows: TGTGCCAGCAGTTTTAGACTGGGAGGACAGCCCCAGCATTTT. Translated: CASSFRLGGQPQHF. Drawing the rest from reference TRBV28 and TRBJ1-5, the complete variable domain is DVKVTQSSRYLVKRTGEKVFLECVQDMDHENMFWYRQDPGLGLRLIYFSYDVKMKEKGDIPEGYSVSREKKERFSLILESASTNQTSMYLCASSFRLGGQPQHFGDGTRLSIL.

This clone was detected once. The CDR3: CASSGHPGQIEKAFF. DNA of the CDR3: TGTGCCAGCAGCGGACACCCCGGACAGATAGAAAAAGCTTTCTTT. The chain employs TRBV3-1 (or the pseudogene TRBV3-2) and TRBJ1-1, with D tentatively TRBD1 (6 bases). This CDR3 contains 15 residues. CDR1 is LGHDT and CDR2 is YNNKEL in the germline V gene (reference sequence). V was cut by 5 bases and J by 9 bases, with 22 bases left in between.

CDR3 coding DNA: TGTGCCAGTGGCCGACAAATTAATGAAAAACTGTTTTTT. It is translated as CASGRQINEKLFF. The chain employs TRBV2 and TRBJ1-4; D gene unclear. Germline V lookup: CDR1 SNHLY, CDR2 FYNNEI. With 9 bases removed from V and 4 bases from J, the gap between germline ends came to 12 bases. The CDR3 runs to 13 residues.

This clone appeared a few times. The V and J genes are TRBV7-9 and TRBJ2-7; 7 positions agree with TRBD1. Per germline, CDR1 SEHNR and CDR2 FQNEAQ (reference sequence). V trimming: 5 bases; J trimming: 0 bases; junction bases outside the gene matches: 4. The CDR3 covers 14 residues. The CDR3 is CASSRQGVSYEQYF. DNA of the CDR3: TGTGCCAGCAGCCGACAGGGTGTCTCCTACGAGCAGTACTTC.

The V and J genes are TRBV25-1 and TRBJ2-2, with 10 positions matching TRBD1. The CDR3 is 17 residues long. The germline V gene encodes CDR1 MGHDK and CDR2 SYGVNS. V was pared by 3 bases and J by 4 bases, with 8 bases of the junction left unmatched. CDR3 amino acids: CASSDYGTGAFTGELFF. In DNA form, the CDR3 reads TGTGCCAGCAGTGACTATGGGACAGGGGCCTTCACCGGGGAGCTGTTTTTT.